This T cell receptor (beta chain) was obtained from a study of blood T cell repertoires in COVID-19. The data were produced by immunoSEQ multiplex PCR, yet TCRdb's version contains in-frame clones alone and is incomplete. Here the sample spans about 380,000 clones, more than 75% being singletons. With V trimmed by 4 bases and J by 3 bases, 6 bases remained unmatched. CDR3 size: 16 residues. Per germline, CDR1 SGDLS and CDR2 YYNGEE. V is TRBV9 and J is TRBJ2-7; 14 bases are a match to TRBD2. Sample: PBMCs or T cells enriched from blood (not recorded which). The receptor comes from a woman aged 18-29 years who had recovered from COVID-19. This CDR3 is CASSPGTSGGFYEQYF. CDR3 DNA: TGTGCCAGCAGCCCGGGGACTAGCGGGGGATTCTACGAGCAGTACTTC.